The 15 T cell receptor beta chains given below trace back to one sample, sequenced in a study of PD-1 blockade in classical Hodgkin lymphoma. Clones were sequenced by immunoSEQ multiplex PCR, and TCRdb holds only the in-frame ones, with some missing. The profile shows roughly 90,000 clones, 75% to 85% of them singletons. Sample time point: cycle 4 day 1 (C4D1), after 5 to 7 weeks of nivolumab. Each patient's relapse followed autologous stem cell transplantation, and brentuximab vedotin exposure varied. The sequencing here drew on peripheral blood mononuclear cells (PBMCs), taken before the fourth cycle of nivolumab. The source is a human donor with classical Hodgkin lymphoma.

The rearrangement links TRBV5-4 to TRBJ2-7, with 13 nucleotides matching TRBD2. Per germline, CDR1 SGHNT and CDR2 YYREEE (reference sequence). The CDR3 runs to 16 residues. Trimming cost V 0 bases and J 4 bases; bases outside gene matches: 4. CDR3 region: CASSLGLAGGLYEQYF. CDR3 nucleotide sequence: TGTGCCAGCAGCTTGGGACTAGCGGGAGGTTTATACGAGCAGTACTTC.

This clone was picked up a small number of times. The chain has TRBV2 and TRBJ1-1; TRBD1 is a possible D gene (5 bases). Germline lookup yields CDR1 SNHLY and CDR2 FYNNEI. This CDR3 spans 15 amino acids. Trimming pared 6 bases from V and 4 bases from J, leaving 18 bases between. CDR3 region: CASRAGSLGGTEAFF. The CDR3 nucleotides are TGTGCCAGCAGGGCCGGGTCCCTCGGGGGCACTGAAGCTTTCTTT.

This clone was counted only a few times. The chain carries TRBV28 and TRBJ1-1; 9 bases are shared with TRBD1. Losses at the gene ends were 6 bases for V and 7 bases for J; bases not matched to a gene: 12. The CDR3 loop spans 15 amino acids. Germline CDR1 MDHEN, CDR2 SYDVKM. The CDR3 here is CASRPPGQGKNEAFF. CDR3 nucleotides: TGTGCCAGCAGACCGCCCGGACAGGGGAAGAATGAAGCTTTCTTT.

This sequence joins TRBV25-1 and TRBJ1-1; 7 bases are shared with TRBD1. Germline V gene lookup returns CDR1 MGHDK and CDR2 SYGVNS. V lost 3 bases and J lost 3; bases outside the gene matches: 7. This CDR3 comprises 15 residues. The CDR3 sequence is CASSDPQGLDTEAFF. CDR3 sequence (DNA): TGTGCCAGCAGTGACCCACAGGGGCTCGACACTGAAGCTTTCTTT.

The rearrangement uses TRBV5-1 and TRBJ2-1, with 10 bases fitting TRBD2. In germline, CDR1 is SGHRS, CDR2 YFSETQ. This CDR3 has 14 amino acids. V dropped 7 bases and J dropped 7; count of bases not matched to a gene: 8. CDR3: CASSASGSDNEQFF. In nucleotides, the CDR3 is TGCGCCAGCTCGGCTAGCGGGAGCGATAATGAGCAGTTCTTC. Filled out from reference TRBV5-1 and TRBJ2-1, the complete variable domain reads KAGVTQTPRYLIKTRGQQVTLSCSPISGHRSVSWYQQTPGQGLQFLFEYFSETQRNKGNFPGRFSGRQFSNSRSEMNVSTLELGDSALYLCASSASGSDNEQFFGPGTRLTVL.

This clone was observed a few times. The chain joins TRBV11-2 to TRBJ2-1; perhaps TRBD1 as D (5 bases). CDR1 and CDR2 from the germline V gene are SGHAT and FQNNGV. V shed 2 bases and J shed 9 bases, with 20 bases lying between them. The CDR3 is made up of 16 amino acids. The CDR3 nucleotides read TGTGCCAGCAGCTTAAGCCCTTCCGGGCCAAGGGGTGAGCAGTTCTTC. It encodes CASSLSPSGPRGEQFF.

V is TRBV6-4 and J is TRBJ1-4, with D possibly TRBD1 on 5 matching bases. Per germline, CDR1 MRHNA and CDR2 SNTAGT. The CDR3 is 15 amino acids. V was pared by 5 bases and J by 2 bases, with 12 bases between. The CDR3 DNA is TGTGCCAGCAGTCCCGACAGTGGGACTAATGAAAAACTGTTTTTT. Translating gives CASSPDSGTNEKLFF.

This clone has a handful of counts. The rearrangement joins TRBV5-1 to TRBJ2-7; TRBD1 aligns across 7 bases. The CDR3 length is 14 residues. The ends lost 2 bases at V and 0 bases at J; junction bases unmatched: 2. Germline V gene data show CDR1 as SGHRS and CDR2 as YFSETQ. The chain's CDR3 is CASSLQGISYEQYF. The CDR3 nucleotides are TGCGCCAGCAGCTTACAGGGGATCTCCTACGAGCAGTACTTC.

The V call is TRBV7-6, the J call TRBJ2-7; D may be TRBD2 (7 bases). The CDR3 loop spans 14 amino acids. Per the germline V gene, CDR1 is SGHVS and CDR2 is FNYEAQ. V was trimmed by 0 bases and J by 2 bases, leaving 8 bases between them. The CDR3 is CASSLAGGAYEQYF. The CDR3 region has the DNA TGTGCCAGCAGCTTAGCAGGGGGGGCCTACGAGCAGTACTTC.

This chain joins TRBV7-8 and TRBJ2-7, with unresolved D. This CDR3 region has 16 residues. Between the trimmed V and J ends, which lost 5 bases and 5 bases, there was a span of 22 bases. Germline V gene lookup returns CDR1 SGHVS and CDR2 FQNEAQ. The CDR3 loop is CASSTLPTSRHNEQYF. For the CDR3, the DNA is TGTGCCAGCAGCACCCTTCCGACTTCTCGGCACAACGAGCAGTACTTC.

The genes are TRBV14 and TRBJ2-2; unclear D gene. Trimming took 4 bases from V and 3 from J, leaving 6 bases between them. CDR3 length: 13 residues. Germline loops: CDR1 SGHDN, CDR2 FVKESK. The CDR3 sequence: CASSRDHTGELFF. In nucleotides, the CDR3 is TGTGCCAGCAGCCGGGATCACACCGGGGAGCTGTTTTTT.

Here the CDR3 reads CASSDGGETQYF. The CDR3, as DNA: TGTGCCAGCAGTGATGGCGGGGAGACCCAGTACTTC. This chain connects TRBV25-1 to TRBJ2-5; D perhaps matches TRBD2 (5 bases). There are 12 residues in the CDR3. Trimming stripped 3 bases from V and 5 bases from J, with 7 bases between. Germline V gives CDR1 MGHDK, CDR2 SYGVNS.

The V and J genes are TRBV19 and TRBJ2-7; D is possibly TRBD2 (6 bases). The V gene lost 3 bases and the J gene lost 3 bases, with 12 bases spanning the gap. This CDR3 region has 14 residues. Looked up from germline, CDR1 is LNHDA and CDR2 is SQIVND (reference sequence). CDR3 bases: TGTGCCAGTAGTATCAAGGAGGGCGTCTACGAGCAGTACTTC. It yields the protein CASSIKEGVYEQYF.

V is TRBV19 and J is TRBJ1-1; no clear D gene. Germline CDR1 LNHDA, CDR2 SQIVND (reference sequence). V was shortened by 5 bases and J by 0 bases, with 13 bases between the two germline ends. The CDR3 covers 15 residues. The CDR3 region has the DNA TGTGCCAGTAGTCCAGGACTGTTTATGAACACTGAAGCTTTCTTT. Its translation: CASSPGLFMNTEAFF.

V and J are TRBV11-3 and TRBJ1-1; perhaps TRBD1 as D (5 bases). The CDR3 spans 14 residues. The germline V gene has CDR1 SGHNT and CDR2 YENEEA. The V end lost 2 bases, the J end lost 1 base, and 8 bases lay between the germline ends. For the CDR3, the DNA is TGTGCCAGCAGCTTATCCAGGGAGAACACTGAAGCTTTCTTT. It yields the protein CASSLSRENTEAFF.